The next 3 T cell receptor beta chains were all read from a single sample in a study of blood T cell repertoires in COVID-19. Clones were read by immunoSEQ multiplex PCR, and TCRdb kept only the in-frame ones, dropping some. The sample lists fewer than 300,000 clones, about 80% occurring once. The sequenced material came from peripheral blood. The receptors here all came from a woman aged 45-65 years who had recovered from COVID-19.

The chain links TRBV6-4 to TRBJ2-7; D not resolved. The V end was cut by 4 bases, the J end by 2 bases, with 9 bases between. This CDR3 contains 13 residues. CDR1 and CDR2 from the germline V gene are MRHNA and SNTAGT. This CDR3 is CASSVSPTYEQYF. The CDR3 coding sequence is TGTGCCAGCAGTGTTTCACCTACCTACGAGCAGTACTTC.

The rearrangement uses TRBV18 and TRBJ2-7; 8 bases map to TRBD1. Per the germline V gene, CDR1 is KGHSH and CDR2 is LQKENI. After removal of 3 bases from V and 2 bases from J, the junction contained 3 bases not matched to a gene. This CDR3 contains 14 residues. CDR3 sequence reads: CASSPRGQAYEQYF. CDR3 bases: TGTGCCAGCTCACCTCGGGGACAGGCCTACGAGCAGTACTTC.

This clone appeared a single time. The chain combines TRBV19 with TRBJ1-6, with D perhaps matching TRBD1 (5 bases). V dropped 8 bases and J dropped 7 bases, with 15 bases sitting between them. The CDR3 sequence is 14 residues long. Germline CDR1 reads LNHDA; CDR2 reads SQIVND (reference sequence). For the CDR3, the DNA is TGTGCCAGTCGAATAGGTAGGGGCAATTCACCCCTCCACTTT. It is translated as CASRIGRGNSPLHF.